These 17 T cell receptor beta chains share one sample of origin, sequenced in a study of cytomegalovirus exposure and HLA in healthy donors. PCR primers comprised 60 Vbeta and 13 Jbeta primers. Clones were sequenced by immunoSEQ multiplex PCR, and TCRdb holds only the in-frame ones, with some missing. The sample consists of roughly 150,000 clones, about two thirds of them appearing once. Sequencing used PBMCs. Receptor source: a woman between 55 and 75 years old in good health and CMV-seropositive.

The V gene is TRBV5-4, the J gene TRBJ2-1; 9 bases map to TRBD2. Germline V CDR1 and CDR2: SGHNT, YYREEE (reference sequence). The CDR3 sequence is 15 residues long. V lost 4 bases, J lost 10 bases, and 12 bases stayed unmatched. CDR3: CASSTGGGRAEEQFF. In DNA, the CDR3 is TGTGCCAGCAGCACGGGAGGCGGGAGGGCGGAGGAGCAGTTCTTC.

This clone has a handful of counts. At the DNA level, this CDR3 is encoded by other sequences in the same sample as well. V is TRBV6-1 and J is TRBJ1-1; 7 positions match TRBD1. Germline CDR1 reads MNHNS; CDR2 reads SASEGT. V shed 2 bases, J shed 5 bases, and the junction held 2 bases outside the gene matches. The CDR3 contains 13 residues. CDR3 region: CASSEQGGTEAFF. The DNA for the CDR3 is TGTGCCAGCAGTGAACAGGGGGGAACTGAAGCTTTCTTT.

The CDR3 DNA reads as TGTGCCAGCAGCTTAGACAGGGTCATAAGTGAAAAACTGTTTTTT. This encodes CASSLDRVISEKLFF. V usage is TRBV7-2 and J usage is TRBJ1-4; D possibly corresponds to TRBD1 (6 bases). Per germline, CDR1 SGHTA and CDR2 FQGNSA. The CDR3 runs 15 residues. Trimming left V 1 base short and J 7 bases short, with 13 bases between.

The rearrangement joins TRBV7-8 to TRBJ2-6, with a possible D match to TRBD1 (6 bases). Germline CDR1 is SGHVS and CDR2 is FQNEAQ. The CDR3 length is 16 residues. Trimming removed 5 bases from V and 0 bases from J, with 11 bases in between. The CDR3 is CASSPQGSSGANVLTF. The CDR3 DNA is TGTGCCAGCAGCCCCCAGGGGAGCTCTGGGGCCAACGTCCTGACTTTC.

The chain carries TRBV29-1 and TRBJ2-1; 10 positions agree with TRBD2. There are 18 residues in the CDR3. V shed 4 bases, J shed 4 bases, and the junction held 16 bases outside the gene matches. CDR1 and CDR2 (germline): SQVTM, ANQGSEA. In DNA form, the CDR3 reads TGCAGCGTTGCGAGGACTAGCGGACCACCCCGTAGTTACAATGAGCAGTTCTTC. This encodes CSVARTSGPPRSYNEQFF.

A single count supports this clone. The chain carries TRBV15 and TRBJ1-4, with D uncertain. Germline V CDR1 and CDR2: LNHNV, YYDKDF (reference sequence). Trimming removed 0 bases at V and 4 bases at J, with 9 bases between. The CDR3 has 15 residues. In nucleotides, the CDR3 is TGTGCCACCAGCAGAGATAGATCTTTTAATGAAAAACTGTTTTTT. This translates into CATSRDRSFNEKLFF.

The chain is built from TRBV28 and TRBJ1-2, with D possibly TRBD1 on 5 matching bases. The CDR3 length is 16 residues. Germline assignment: CDR1 MDHEN and CDR2 SYDVKM. Trimming stripped 4 bases from V and 4 bases from J, with 19 bases between. CDR3 residues: CASSSPPGRPGYGYTF. The CDR3 DNA reads TGTGCCAGCAGTTCTCCCCCAGGGCGCCCAGGCTATGGCTACACCTTC.

The gene calls are TRBV2 and TRBJ1-1; unclear D gene. Trimming removed 0 bases at V and 3 bases at J, with 5 bases between. Per germline, CDR1 SNHLY and CDR2 FYNNEI. The CDR3 is 13 residues long. The CDR3 sequence: CASSEAGDTEAFF. CDR3 nucleotide sequence: TGTGCCAGCAGTGAAGCAGGAGACACTGAAGCTTTCTTT. The variable domain in full, completed from reference TRBV2 and TRBJ1-1, reads EPEVTQTPSHQVTQMGQEVILRCVPISNHLYFYWYRQILGQKVEFLVSFYNNEISEKSEIFDDQFSVERPDGSNFTLKIRSTKLEDSAMYFCASSEAGDTEAFFGQGTRLTVV.

The chain couples TRBV29-1 to TRBJ2-1; 11 bases fit TRBD2. V shed 7 bases and J 8 bases; nucleotides not matched to a gene: 10. The CDR3 is 14 residues long. Germline lookup yields CDR1 SQVTM and CDR2 ANQGSEA. The CDR3, as DNA: TGCAGCGCTGGAAAAACTAGCGGGAGCTATGAGCAGTTCTTC. Protein: CSAGKTSGSYEQFF.

This clone showed up just a few times. The chain employs TRBV11-2 and TRBJ2-2; 10 bases agree with TRBD1. J was trimmed by 5 bases and V by 5 bases; bases with no gene match: 5. CDR1 and CDR2 (germline): SGHAT, FQNNGV. This CDR3 has 15 amino acids. CDR3 nucleotide sequence: TGTGCCAGCAGCAAGACGGGACAGGGGACCGGGGAGCTGTTTTTT. Its protein product is CASSKTGQGTGELFF.

The chain uses TRBV6-5 and TRBJ1-1; TRBD1 might be the D (6 bases). Between the trimmed V and J ends, which lost 6 bases and 4 bases, there was a span of 15 bases. CDR1 and CDR2 (germline): MNHEY, SVGAGI. The CDR3 runs 14 residues. The CDR3 reads CASSRAGAVTEAFF. The CDR3 DNA sequence: TGTGCCAGCAGCCGGGCGGGGGCGGTCACTGAAGCTTTCTTT.

This clone was detected only a few times. This chain links TRBV5-6 with TRBJ2-6; tentatively, D is TRBD2 (5 bases). V lost 1 base, J lost 2 bases, and 13 bases lay in between. CDR3 length: 17 amino acids. Germline lookup yields CDR1 SGHDT and CDR2 YYEEEE. Here the CDR3 DNA reads TGTGCCAGCAGCTTGAAGTTGGGGAGCGCTGGGGCCAACGTCCTGACTTTC. Translated: CASSLKLGSAGANVLTF.

V is TRBV25-1 and J is TRBJ1-2; D is undetermined. Looked up from germline, CDR1 is MGHDK and CDR2 is SYGVNS. Trimming left V 4 bases short and J 8 bases short, with 14 bases between. This CDR3 region has 13 residues. CDR3 sequence reads: CASSADTISGYTF. DNA for the CDR3: TGTGCCAGCAGTGCCGATACGATAAGCGGCTACACCTTC.

This rearrangement joins TRBV2 to TRBJ2-1; tentatively, D is TRBD1 (6 bases). V lost 4 bases and J 4 bases, leaving 14 bases between the germline ends. Germline CDR1 and CDR2: SNHLY and FYNNEI. This CDR3 region has 15 residues. The CDR3 coding sequence is TGTGCCAGCAGTGTAGACAGGCAATCGTACAATGAGCAGTTCTTC. Translating it yields CASSVDRQSYNEQFF. Combining the CDR3 with reference TRBV2 and TRBJ2-1 gives the whole variable domain EPEVTQTPSHQVTQMGQEVILRCVPISNHLYFYWYRQILGQKVEFLVSFYNNEISEKSEIFDDQFSVERPDGSNFTLKIRSTKLEDSAMYFCASSVDRQSYNEQFFGPGTRLTVL.

V is TRBV6-5 and J is TRBJ1-3; no clear D gene. The CDR3 loop spans 13 amino acids. V was trimmed by 6 bases and J by 4 bases, leaving 10 bases between them. Germline values: CDR1 MNHEY, CDR2 SVGAGI. The CDR3 sequence is CASSRREGNTIYF. CDR3 bases: TGTGCCAGCAGCCGGCGGGAAGGAAACACCATATATTTT.

V and J are TRBV6-1 and TRBJ2-7; 8 nucleotides match TRBD2. The CDR3 runs to 14 residues. With 6 bases clipped from V and 3 bases from J, the junction kept 7 bases outside the gene matches. Germline V gene data show CDR1 as MNHNS and CDR2 as SASEGT. CDR3 sequence: CASRLTSGHYEQYF. CDR3 sequence (DNA): TGTGCCAGCAGACTAACTAGCGGACACTACGAGCAGTACTTC.

The chain uses TRBV5-1 and TRBJ2-7; D is ambiguous. Germline CDR1 SGHRS, CDR2 YFSETQ. There are 16 residues in the CDR3. The ends were cut back, 0 bases at V and 2 bases at J, with 15 bases in the middle. The CDR3 DNA sequence: TGCGCCAGCAGCTTGGATGGCGGCCCTACCCCCTACGAGCAGTACTTC. It codes for CASSLDGGPTPYEQYF.